The entry below gives a single T cell receptor beta chain sequence along with its context. Its matching antigen is unknown. The data belong to a study of Ad26.COV2.S vaccination and SARS-CoV-2 variants. Study-wide context: The vaccine Ad26.COV2.S was put into the muscle once, or twice with 56 days between. The study, taken as a whole, reports: Similar non-spike TCR breadth was observed in recipients of vaccine and of placebo.

The treatment was: some 20 received Ad26.COV2.S at low or high dose, single or two shots; five or six received placebo; per-sample allocation not given. Collection of the samples took place on day 63 after the first injection of vaccine or placebo. Aged 18-55 years, donor was enrolled in Boston in the early 2020s. The assay was immunoSEQ multiplex PCR, and TCRdb's table has in-frame clones only and misses some. The table lists some 290,000 clones, about 86% of them singletons. Sequenced here: peripheral blood, sampled in a trial of Ad26.COV2.S vaccine versus placebo. The sequence came from a person between 18 and 60 years old who received the Ad26.COV2.S COVID-19 vaccine or a placebo.

The CDR3 region is CASSLYGRDRGLSGANVLTF. The CDR3 region has the DNA TGTGCCAGCAGCCTATACGGACGGGACAGGGGGCTCTCAGGGGCCAACGTCCTGACTTTC. This rearrangement joins TRBV21-1 to TRBJ2-6; TRBD1 is taken as the D call from the table, unchecked against the DNA. TRBV21-1 is a recognized pseudogene. This CDR3 has 20 residues.